Sequencing of this T cell receptor (beta chain) was carried out in a study of cytomegalovirus exposure and HLA in healthy donors. Study-wide background: Assignment to the Caucasian-associated ancestry cluster applied to less than 85% of the approximately 420 genotyped donors. Study results and caveats: Common viral pathogens were later found to be apparently linked to several of the most significant clusters. Rare TCR sequences dominated, though some public TCRs recurred in many donors.

In the case of this clone: The antigen remains undetermined.

PCR used 60 Vbeta primers and 13 Jbeta primers. Sequenced by immunoSEQ multiplex PCR; TCRdb stores in-frame clones only, minus some. Among around 100,000 clones listed, 65% to 80% were seen once. The source of this sequence is a man under 40 in good health and CMV-seropositive. The sample comprised PBMCs.

Written as DNA, the CDR3 is TGTGCCAGCTCACCCTCCAATCAGCCCCAGCATTTT. This sequence encodes CASSPSNQPQHF. This chain links TRBV18 with TRBJ1-5; D is unresolved. The CDR3 has 12 amino acids. Germline CDR1 KGHSH, CDR2 LQKENI. With 3 bases removed from V and 3 bases from J, the gap between germline ends came to 3 bases.